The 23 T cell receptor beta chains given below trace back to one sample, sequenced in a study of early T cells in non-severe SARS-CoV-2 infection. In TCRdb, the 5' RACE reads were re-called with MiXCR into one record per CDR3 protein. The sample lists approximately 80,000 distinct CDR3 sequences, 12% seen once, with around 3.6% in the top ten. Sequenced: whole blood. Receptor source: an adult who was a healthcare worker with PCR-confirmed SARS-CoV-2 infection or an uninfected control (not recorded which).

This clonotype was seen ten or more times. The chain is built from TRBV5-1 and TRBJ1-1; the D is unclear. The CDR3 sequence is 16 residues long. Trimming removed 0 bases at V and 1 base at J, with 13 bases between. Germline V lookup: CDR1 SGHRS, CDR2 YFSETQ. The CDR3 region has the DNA TGCGCCAGCAGCTTGGCCTGGGGAAAACAGAACACTGAAGCTTTCTTT. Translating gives CASSLAWGKQNTEAFF.

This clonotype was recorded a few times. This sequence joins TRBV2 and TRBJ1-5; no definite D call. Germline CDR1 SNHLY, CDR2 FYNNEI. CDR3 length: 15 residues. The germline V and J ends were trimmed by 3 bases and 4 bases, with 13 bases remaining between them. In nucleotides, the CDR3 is TGTGCCAGCAGTGATGGCCTTATTGGTAATCAGCCCCAGCATTTT. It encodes CASSDGLIGNQPQHF. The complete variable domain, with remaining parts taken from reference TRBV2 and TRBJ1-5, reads EPEVTQTPSHQVTQMGQEVILRCVPISNHLYFYWYRQILGQKVEFLVSFYNNEISEKSEIFDDQFSVERPDGSNFTLKIRSTKLEDSAMYFCASSDGLIGNQPQHFGDGTRLSIL.

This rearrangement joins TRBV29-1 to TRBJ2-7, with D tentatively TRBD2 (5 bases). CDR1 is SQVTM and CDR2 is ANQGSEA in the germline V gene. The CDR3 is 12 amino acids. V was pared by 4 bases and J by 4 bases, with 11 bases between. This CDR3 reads CSVGAGGYEQYF. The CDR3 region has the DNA TGCAGCGTTGGGGCGGGCGGATACGAGCAGTACTTC.

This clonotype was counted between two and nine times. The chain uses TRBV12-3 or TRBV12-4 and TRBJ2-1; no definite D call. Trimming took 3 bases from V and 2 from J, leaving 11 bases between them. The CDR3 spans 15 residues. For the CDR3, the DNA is TGTGCCAGCAGTTTTGGTGTGTCCGCCTACAATGAGCAGTTCTTC. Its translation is CASSFGVSAYNEQFF.

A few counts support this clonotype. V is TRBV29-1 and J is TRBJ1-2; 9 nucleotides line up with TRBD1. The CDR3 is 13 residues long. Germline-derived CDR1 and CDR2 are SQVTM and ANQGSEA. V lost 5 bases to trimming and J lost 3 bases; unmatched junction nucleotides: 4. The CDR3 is CSVTGGSDYGYTF. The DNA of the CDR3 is TGCAGCGTTACAGGGGGCAGTGACTATGGCTACACCTTC.

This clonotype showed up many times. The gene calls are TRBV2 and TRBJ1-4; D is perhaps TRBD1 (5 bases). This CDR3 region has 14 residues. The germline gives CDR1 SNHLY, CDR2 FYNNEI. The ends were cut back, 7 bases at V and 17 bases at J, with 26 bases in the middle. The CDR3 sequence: CASTLGVGGEKTFF. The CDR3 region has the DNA TGTGCCAGCACCCTCGGCGTTGGGGGAGAAAAAACTTTTTTT. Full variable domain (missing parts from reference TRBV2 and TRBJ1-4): EPEVTQTPSHQVTQMGQEVILRCVPISNHLYFYWYRQILGQKVEFLVSFYNNEISEKSEIFDDQFSVERPDGSNFTLKIRSTKLEDSAMYFCASTLGVGGEKTFFGSGTQLSVL.

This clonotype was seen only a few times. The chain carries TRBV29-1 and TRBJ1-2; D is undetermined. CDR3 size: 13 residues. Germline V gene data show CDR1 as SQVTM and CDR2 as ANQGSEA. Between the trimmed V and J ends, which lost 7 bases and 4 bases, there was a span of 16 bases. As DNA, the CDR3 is TGCAGCGCCCTGCAGGCAGGTGGCTATGGCTACACCTTC. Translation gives CSALQAGGYGYTF.

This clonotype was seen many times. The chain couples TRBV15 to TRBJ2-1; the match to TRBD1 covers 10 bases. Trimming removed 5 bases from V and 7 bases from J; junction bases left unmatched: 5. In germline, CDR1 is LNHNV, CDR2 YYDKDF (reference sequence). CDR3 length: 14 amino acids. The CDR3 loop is CATSRDRGSNEQFF. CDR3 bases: TGTGCCACCAGCCGGGACAGGGGCTCTAATGAGCAGTTCTTC.

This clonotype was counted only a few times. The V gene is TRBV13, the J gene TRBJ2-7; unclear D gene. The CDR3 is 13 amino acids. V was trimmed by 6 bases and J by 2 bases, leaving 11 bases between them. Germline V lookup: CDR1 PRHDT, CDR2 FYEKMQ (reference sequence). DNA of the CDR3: TGTGCCAGCAGTCCTCCCGGGCCCTACGAGCAGTACTTC. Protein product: CASSPPGPYEQYF.

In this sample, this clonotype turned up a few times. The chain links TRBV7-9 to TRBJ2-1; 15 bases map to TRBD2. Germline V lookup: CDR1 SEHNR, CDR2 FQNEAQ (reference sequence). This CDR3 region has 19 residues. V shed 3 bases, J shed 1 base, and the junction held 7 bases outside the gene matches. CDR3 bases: TGTGCCAGCAGCTTTGGGACTAGCGGGAGGACCGGGTCCTACAATGAGCAGTTCTTC. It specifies CASSFGTSGRTGSYNEQFF.

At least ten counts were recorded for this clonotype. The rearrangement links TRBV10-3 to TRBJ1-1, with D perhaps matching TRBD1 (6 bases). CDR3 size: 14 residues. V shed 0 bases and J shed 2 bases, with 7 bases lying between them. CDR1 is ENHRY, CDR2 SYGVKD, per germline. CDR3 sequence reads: CAISESGQNTEAFF. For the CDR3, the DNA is TGTGCCATCAGTGAGTCGGGACAAAACACTGAAGCTTTCTTT.

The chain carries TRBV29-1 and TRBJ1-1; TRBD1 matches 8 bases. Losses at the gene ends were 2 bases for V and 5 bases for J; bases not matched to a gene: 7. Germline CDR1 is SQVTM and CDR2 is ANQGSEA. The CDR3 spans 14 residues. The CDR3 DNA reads TGCAGCGTTGAACAGGGGGCGCCGGGGACTGAAGCTTTCTTT. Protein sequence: CSVEQGAPGTEAFF.

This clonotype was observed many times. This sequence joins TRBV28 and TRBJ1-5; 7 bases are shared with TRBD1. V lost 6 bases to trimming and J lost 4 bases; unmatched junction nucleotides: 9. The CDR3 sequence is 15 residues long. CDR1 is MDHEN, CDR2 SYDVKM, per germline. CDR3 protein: CASSRTGEANQPQHF. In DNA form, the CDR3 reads TGTGCCAGCAGCCGTACAGGGGAAGCGAATCAGCCCCAGCATTTT.

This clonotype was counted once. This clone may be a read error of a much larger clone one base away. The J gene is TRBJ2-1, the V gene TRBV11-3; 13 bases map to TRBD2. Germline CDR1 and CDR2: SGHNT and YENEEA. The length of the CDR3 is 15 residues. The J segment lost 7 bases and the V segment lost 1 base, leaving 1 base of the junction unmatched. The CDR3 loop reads CASSLGTSGSNEQFF. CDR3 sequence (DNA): TGTGCCAGCAGCTTAGGGACTAGCGGGAGTAATGAGCAGTTCTTC.

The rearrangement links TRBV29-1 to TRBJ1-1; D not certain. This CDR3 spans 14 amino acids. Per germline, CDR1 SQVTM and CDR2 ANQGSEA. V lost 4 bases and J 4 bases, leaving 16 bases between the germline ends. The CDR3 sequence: CSVANLGLSTEAFF. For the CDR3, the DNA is TGCAGCGTTGCGAATCTTGGCCTGAGCACTGAAGCTTTCTTT.

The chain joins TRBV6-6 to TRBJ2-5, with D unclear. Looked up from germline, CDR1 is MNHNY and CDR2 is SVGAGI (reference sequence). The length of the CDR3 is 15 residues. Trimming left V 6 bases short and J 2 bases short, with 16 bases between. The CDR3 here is CASRATASMQETQYF. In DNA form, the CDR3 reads TGTGCCAGCAGAGCCACCGCGAGTATGCAAGAGACCCAGTACTTC.

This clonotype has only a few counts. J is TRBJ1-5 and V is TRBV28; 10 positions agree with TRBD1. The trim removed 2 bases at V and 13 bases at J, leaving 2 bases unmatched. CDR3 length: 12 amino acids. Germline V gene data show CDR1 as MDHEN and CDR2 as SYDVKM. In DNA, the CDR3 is TGTGCCAGCAGTTTAGGGGACAGGGGACAGCATTTT. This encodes CASSLGDRGQHF.

CDR3 coding DNA: TGTGCCAGCAGGTCCACAGGCACCTCCTATGGCTACACCTTC. Protein product: CASRSTGTSYGYTF. The V call is TRBV28, the J call TRBJ1-2; a possible D gene is TRBD1 (5 bases). V lost 6 bases and J 4 bases, leaving 15 bases between the germline ends. The CDR3 contains 14 residues. CDR1 is MDHEN, CDR2 SYDVKM, per germline.

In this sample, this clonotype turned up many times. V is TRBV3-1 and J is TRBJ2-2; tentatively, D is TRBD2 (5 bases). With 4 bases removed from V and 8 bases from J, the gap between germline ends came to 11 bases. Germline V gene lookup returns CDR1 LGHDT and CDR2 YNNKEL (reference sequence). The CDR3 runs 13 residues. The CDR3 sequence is CASSPGIVGELFF. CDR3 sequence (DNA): TGTGCCAGCAGCCCCGGGATAGTTGGGGAGCTGTTTTTT.

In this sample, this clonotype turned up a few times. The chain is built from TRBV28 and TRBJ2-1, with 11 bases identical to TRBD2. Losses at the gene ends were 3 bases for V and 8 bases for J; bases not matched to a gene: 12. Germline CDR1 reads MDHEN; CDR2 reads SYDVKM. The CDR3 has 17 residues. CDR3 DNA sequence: TGTGCCAGCAGTTTCAGACTAGCGGGACTAACGACCCATGAGCAGTTCTTC. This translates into CASSFRLAGLTTHEQFF.

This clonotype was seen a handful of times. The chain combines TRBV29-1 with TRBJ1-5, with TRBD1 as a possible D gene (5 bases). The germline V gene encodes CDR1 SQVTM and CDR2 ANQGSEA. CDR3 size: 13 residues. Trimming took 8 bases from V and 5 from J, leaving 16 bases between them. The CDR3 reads CSIVTGADQPQHF. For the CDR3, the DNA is TGCAGCATTGTCACCGGGGCCGATCAGCCCCAGCATTTT. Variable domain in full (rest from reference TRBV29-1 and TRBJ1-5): SAVISQKPSRDICQRGTSLTIQCQVDSQVTMMFWYRQQPGQSLTLIATANQGSEATYESGFVIDKFPISRPNLTFSTLTVSNMSPEDSSIYLCSIVTGADQPQHFGDGTRLSIL.

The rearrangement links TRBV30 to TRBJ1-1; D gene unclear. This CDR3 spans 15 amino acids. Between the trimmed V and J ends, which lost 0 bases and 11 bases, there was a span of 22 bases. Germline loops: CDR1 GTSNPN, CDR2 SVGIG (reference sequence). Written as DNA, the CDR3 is TGTGCCTGGAGTGTGATAGATCGGACGCCTCTAAAGGCTTTCTTT. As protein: CAWSVIDRTPLKAFF.

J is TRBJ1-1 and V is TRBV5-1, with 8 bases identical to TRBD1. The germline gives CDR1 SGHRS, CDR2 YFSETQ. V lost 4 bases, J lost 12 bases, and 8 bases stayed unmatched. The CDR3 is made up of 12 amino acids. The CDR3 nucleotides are TGCGCCAGCAGCCTTCCGGACAGGGTAACTTTCTTT. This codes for CASSLPDRVTFF.